The sample holds many counts of the clone carrying this TCR beta chain. Its matching antigen is unknown. This specimen belongs to a study of T cells after yellow fever vaccination. Overall study results and limits: Clones from primary vaccination mostly reappeared after the booster (approximately 95% CD4, around 90% CD8).

One entry per CDR3 protein results from TCRdb running MiXCR on the 5' RACE reads. The data contain a few hundred thousand distinct CDR3 sequences, about a sixth of them singletons. The germline V gene encodes CDR1 MDHEN and CDR2 SYDVKM. This CDR3 has 14 residues. Trimming shortened V by 6 bases and J by 3 bases, and 12 bases separated the two germline ends. This TCR was sampled from a man aged 18 to 29 who received the YFV17D yellow fever vaccine. Sequenced here: PBMCs, sampled around 5 days after the first yellow fever vaccination. The chain recombines TRBV28 with TRBJ1-5; perhaps TRBD1 as D (6 bases). In nucleotides, the CDR3 is TGTGCCAGCAGCCAAGGACAGATCAATCAGCCCCAGCATTTT. Residues: CASSQGQINQPQHF.